Listed below are T cell receptor beta chains from one sample, sequenced in a study of blood T cell repertoires in COVID-19. Data came from immunoSEQ multiplex PCR; TCRdb stores just in-frame clones and leaves some out. The sample includes roughly 260,000 clones, approximately 92% of them seen just once. Sequenced input: peripheral blood. The receptors stem from a young adult with COVID-19, enrolled during active disease. The CDR3 runs from the conserved cysteine through the conserved F or W. A D gene is named only where the DNA matches it firmly. A row's size may be missing; if present it is once, few, many or a size class.

j_gene	v_gene	d_gene	abundance	len	CDR3aa	CDR3nt
TRBJ2-7	TRBV7-9	TRBD2	.	17	CASSFSLAGESSYEQYF	TGTGCCAGCAGCTTCTCTCTAGCGGGAGAGAGCTCCTACGAGCAGTACTTC
TRBJ1-3	TRBV7-9	.	.	13	CASSFEQGNTIYF	TGTGCCAGCAGCTTCGAACAGGGAAACACCATATATTTT
TRBJ2-1	TRBV7-2	.	.	11	CASSATNEQFF	TGTGCCAGCAGCGCGACTAATGAGCAGTTCTTC
TRBJ2-1	TRBV7-2	TRBD2	.	16	CASSASQRGGYNEQFF	TGTGCCAGCAGCGCGAGCCAGCGCGGGGGTTACAATGAGCAGTTCTTC
TRBJ2-2	TRBV3-1/TRBV3-2	.	.	19	CASSQVKPREFQVTGELFF	TGTGCCAGCAGCCAAGTGAAGCCGAGGGAGTTTCAGGTTACCGGGGAGCTGTTTTTT
TRBJ2-5	TRBV25-1	.	.	15	CASARVGGARETQYF	TGTGCCAGCGCCCGAGTAGGGGGGGCGCGGGAGACCCAGTACTTC
TRBJ1-2	TRBV5-5	TRBD1	.	15	CASSWDRGENYGYTF	TGTGCCAGCAGCTGGGACAGGGGGGAGAACTATGGCTACACCTTC
TRBJ1-5	TRBV6-6	TRBD1	.	15	CASSLQGGSNQPQHF	TGTGCCAGCAGTTTACAGGGGGGAAGCAATCAGCCCCAGCATTTT
TRBJ2-2	TRBV7-2	.	.	13	CASSGTHGGELFF	TGTGCCAGCAGCGGGACACACGGCGGGGAGCTGTTTTTT
TRBJ1-5	TRBV6-6	.	.	16	CASGQGGELFGQPQHF	TGTGCCAGCGGGCAGGGCGGGGAGTTATTTGGACAGCCCCAGCATTTT
TRBJ2-5	TRBV7-9	TRBD1	.	13	CASRRDSQETQYF	TGTGCCAGCAGAAGGGACAGCCAAGAGACCCAGTACTTC
TRBJ1-2	TRBV19	TRBD1	.	15	CASIPGAGGTYGYTF	TGTGCCAGTATCCCCGGGGCAGGGGGGACCTATGGCTACACCTTC
TRBJ2-3	TRBV29-1	TRBD2	.	14	CSADWGGLTDTQYF	TGCAGCGCCGACTGGGGAGGGCTAACAGATACGCAGTATTTT
TRBJ2-5	TRBV7-9	.	.	15	CASSPGSAGLETQYF	TGTGCCAGCAGCCCGGGGTCCGCGGGGCTAGAGACCCAGTACTTC
TRBJ1-5	TRBV13	TRBD1	.	13	CASSSGTGQPQHF	TGTGCCAGCAGCTCTGGGACAGGCCAGCCCCAGCATTTT
TRBJ2-3	TRBV2	.	.	16	CASSRDAGPSADTQYF	TGTGCCAGCAGCAGAGATGCGGGGCCGTCGGCAGATACGCAGTATTTT
TRBJ2-1	TRBV7-9	.	.	14	CASTFSSTYNEQFF	TGTGCCAGCACCTTTAGCAGTACCTACAATGAGCAGTTCTTC
TRBJ2-2	TRBV5-6	TRBD1	.	14	CASSWGQGAGELFF	TGTGCCAGCAGCTGGGGACAGGGCGCCGGGGAGCTGTTTTTT
TRBJ2-5	TRBV4-3	.	.	15	CASSQDPRQGETQYF	TGCGCCAGCAGCCAAGATCCCAGGCAGGGAGAGACCCAGTACTTC
TRBJ2-2	TRBV19	.	.	14	CASSLGQNTGELFF	TGTGCCAGTAGTTTGGGACAGAACACCGGGGAGCTGTTTTTT
TRBJ1-2	TRBV7-9	.	once	11	CALRGNYGYTF	TGTGCACTTCGAGGCAACTATGGCTACACCTTC
TRBJ2-5	TRBV2	.	.	14	CASSEKQGWGTQYF	TGTGCCAGCAGTGAAAAGCAGGGGTGGGGGACCCAGTACTTC
TRBJ2-7	TRBV7-9	.	once	13	CASSLNSGQGVFF	TGTGCCAGCAGCTTAAACTCAGGGCAGGGCGTCTTTTTC
TRBJ2-7	TRBV4-3	.	.	13	CASSQDSMDEQYF	TGCGCCAGCAGCCAAGATAGTATGGACGAGCAGTACTTC
TRBJ1-6	TRBV7-9	.	.	15	CASSPYTGFDSPLHF	TGTGCCAGCAGCCCCTATACAGGGTTCGATTCACCCCTCCACTTT
TRBJ1-2	TRBV3-1/TRBV3-2	.	.	14	CASSPRGAIYGYTF	TGTGCCAGCAGCCCCCGTGGGGCCATCTATGGCTACACCTTC
TRBJ2-7	TRBV5-6	TRBD2	.	15	CASSRNGLVQYEQYF	TGTGCCAGCAGCCGTAATGGACTAGTGCAGTACGAGCAGTACTTC
TRBJ1-3	TRBV4-1	TRBD1	.	17	CASSHGQALGSGNTIYF	TGCGCCAGCAGCCATGGACAGGCCCTGGGGTCTGGAAACACCATATATTTT
TRBJ1-3	TRBV7-2	TRBD1	.	14	CASSKQGSGNTIYF	TGTGCCAGCAGCAAACAGGGGAGTGGAAACACCATATATTTT
TRBJ1-4	TRBV6-6	.	.	16	CASRNRTGRSDEKLFF	TGTGCCAGCAGAAACCGGACCGGGAGGTCAGATGAAAAACTGTTTTTT
TRBJ2-2	TRBV28	.	.	15	CASSSRGRWTGELFF	TGTGCCAGCAGCTCACGAGGGAGGTGGACCGGGGAGCTGTTTTTT
TRBJ2-7	TRBV27	TRBD2	.	17	CASSRLKPSGISYEQYF	TGTGCCAGCAGCCGATTGAAACCTAGCGGAATCTCCTACGAGCAGTACTTC
TRBJ1-3	TRBV5-6	.	.	15	CASSLVAGPGNTIYF	TGTGCCAGCAGCTTGGTGGCAGGGCCTGGAAACACCATATATTTT
TRBJ2-4	TRBV19	.	.	15	CASSPPGVAKNIQYF	TGTGCCAGTAGTCCACCGGGAGTAGCCAAAAACATTCAGTACTTC
TRBJ2-7	TRBV12-3/TRBV12-4	.	.	12	CASSFVPREQYF	TGTGCCAGCAGTTTCGTCCCCAGGGAGCAGTACTTC
TRBJ2-1	TRBV5-1	TRBD2	.	15	CASSPGTSGTGEQFF	TGCGCCAGCAGCCCCGGGACTAGCGGGACGGGCGAGCAGTTCTTC
TRBJ2-3	TRBV7-8	.	.	13	CASSPLVTDTQYF	TGTGCCAGCAGCCCCCTAGTTACAGATACGCAGTATTTT
TRBJ2-1	TRBV3-1/TRBV3-2	.	.	15	CASSQVDLSYNEQFF	TGTGCCAGCAGCCAAGTCGACTTATCCTACAATGAGCAGTTCTTC
TRBJ2-3	TRBV5-1	.	.	13	CASSLDTGDTQYF	TGCGCCAGCAGCTTGGATACGGGAGATACGCAGTATTTT
TRBJ2-5	TRBV19	TRBD1	.	15	CASSIDRGQQETQYF	TGTGCCAGTAGTATAGATCGGGGACAGCAAGAGACCCAGTACTTC
TRBJ2-7	TRBV27	.	.	14	CASSSTGSAYEQYF	TGTGCCAGCAGTAGTACAGGGTCGGCCTACGAGCAGTACTTC